The rows below give T cell receptor beta chains drawn from one sample of a study of shared clonotypes between healthy human individuals. Clones were read by immunoSEQ multiplex PCR, and TCRdb kept only the in-frame ones, dropping some. The table has approximately 2.5 million clones, around nine tenths seen once. The sequenced sample was naive CD4+ T cells sorted from blood. Every receptor here comes from a man in his late teens or twenties in good health. The CDR3 runs from the conserved cysteine through the conserved F or W. D genes are given only for firm matches.

TRBV28	TRBD2	TRBJ2-2	CASLSRGSGGYTGELFF	TGTGCCAGCCTCTCCCGAGGAAGCGGGGGGTACACCGGGGAGCTGTTTTTT
TRBV5-1	.	TRBJ2-5	CASSPGGASETQYF	TGCGCCAGCAGCCCCGGAGGGGCCTCAGAGACCCAGTACTTC
TRBV10-3	.	TRBJ2-3	CAIGNGGYTDTQYF	TGTGCCATCGGGAACGGGGGTTACACAGATACGCAGTATTTT
TRBV5-1	.	TRBJ2-3	CASSLGQGADTQYF	TGCGCCAGCAGCTTGGGCCAGGGTGCAGATACGCAGTATTTT
TRBV6-1	.	TRBJ2-1	CASSVTGAYNEQFF	TGTGCCAGCAGTGTGACCGGGGCCTACAATGAGCAGTTCTTC
TRBV19	TRBD1	TRBJ2-7	CASSNPTGRGSEYEQYF	TGTGCCAGTAGTAACCCGACGGGCAGGGGGTCGGAATACGAGCAGTACTTC
TRBV2	TRBD1	TRBJ2-7	CASSDGDRTGYEQYF	TGTGCCAGCAGCGATGGCGACCGGACAGGCTACGAGCAGTACTTC
TRBV5-1	.	TRBJ2-5	CASSPAGQETQYF	TGCGCCAGCAGCCCCGCTGGGCAAGAGACCCAGTACTTC
TRBV28	TRBD1	TRBJ1-2	CASTSGTGGGYTF	TGTGCCAGCACATCCGGGACAGGGGGCGGCTACACCTTC
TRBV30	TRBD1	TRBJ2-7	CAWSAPTGGYEQYF	TGTGCCTGGAGCGCCCCGACAGGGGGCTACGAGCAGTACTTC
TRBV6-1	.	TRBJ1-1	CASSEAWQNTEAFF	TGTGCCAGCAGTGAAGCCTGGCAGAACACTGAAGCTTTCTTT
TRBV10-3	.	TRBJ2-7	CAISEGGGYEQYF	TGTGCCATCAGTGAGGGCGGAGGCTACGAGCAGTACTTC
TRBV27	.	TRBJ2-2	CASSSLLTGELFF	TGTGCCAGCAGTTCTCTATTGACCGGGGAGCTGTTTTTT
TRBV4-1	.	TRBJ1-2	CASSQDFIAGRYGYTF	TGCGCCAGCAGCCAAGATTTTATAGCCGGACGTTATGGCTACACCTTC
TRBV6-6	.	TRBJ2-7	CASSDTGAFDEQYF	TGTGCCAGCAGTGATACTGGTGCATTCGACGAGCAGTACTTC
TRBV6-5	.	TRBJ1-1	CASSYFKNTEAFF	TGTGCCAGCAGTTACTTCAAGAACACTGAAGCTTTCTTT
TRBV30	.	TRBJ1-2	CAWSGQANYGYTF	TGTGCCTGGAGCGGGCAGGCTAACTATGGCTACACCTTC
TRBV10-1	.	TRBJ2-3	CASSVGSPDTQYF	TGCGCCAGCAGTGTCGGGAGCCCAGATACGCAGTATTTT
TRBV7-3	TRBD2	TRBJ2-1	CASSFSGGGYNEQFF	TGTGCCAGCAGCTTTAGCGGGGGTGGCTACAATGAGCAGTTCTTC
TRBV28	.	TRBJ1-5	CASRGPPQPQHF	TGTGCCAGCAGGGGACCCCCTCAGCCCCAGCATTTT
TRBV7-2	.	TRBJ2-7	CASSLGLGGKISYEQYF	TGTGCCAGCAGCTTAGGATTGGGCGGGAAAATCTCCTACGAGCAGTACTTC